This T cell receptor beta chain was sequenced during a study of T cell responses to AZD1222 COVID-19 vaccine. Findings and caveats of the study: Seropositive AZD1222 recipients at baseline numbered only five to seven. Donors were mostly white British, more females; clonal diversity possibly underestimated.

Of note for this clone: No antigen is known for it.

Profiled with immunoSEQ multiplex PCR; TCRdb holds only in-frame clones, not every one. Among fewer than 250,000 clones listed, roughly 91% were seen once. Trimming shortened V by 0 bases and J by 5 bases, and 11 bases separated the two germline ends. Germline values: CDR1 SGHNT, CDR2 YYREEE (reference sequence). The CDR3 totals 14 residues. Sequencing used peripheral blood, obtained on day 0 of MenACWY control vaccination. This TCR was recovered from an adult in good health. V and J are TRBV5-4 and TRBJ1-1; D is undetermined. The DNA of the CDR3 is TGTGCCAGCAGCTTGGGCACCAGAGAGACTGAAGCTTTCTTT. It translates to CASSLGTRETEAFF.